This T cell receptor (beta chain) derives from a study of tumor-infiltrating lymphocytes in primary liver carcinoma. Regarding the study as a whole: Among top clones, only about 7-24% appeared in all five tumor regions.

The table lists this clonotype with a count of one. Its antigen is undetermined. A single base separates this from a much larger clone, so it may be a read error. Using a constant-region primer together with ProtoScript II reverse transcriptase, TCR beta cDNA was made from about 500 ng of total RNA. Amplification in three nested multiplex PCR rounds with slightly modified ARM-PCR gave rise to TCR beta libraries. Forward primers for TRBV1-TRBV30 and a C-beta reverse primer served the first two PCR rounds, at approximately 10 cycles each. Each CDR3 protein is one row after TCRdb ran MiXCR on the multiplex PCR reads. The sample lists around 78,000 distinct CDR3 sequences; 70% to 80% were seen once. V lost 4 bases and J lost 0, with 12 bases in between. Per germline, CDR1 SGHRS and CDR2 YFSETQ. CDR3 length: 15 residues. The study co-extracted DNA and RNA from roughly 20-30 mg of unsorted bulk tissue. Primary liver carcinoma in the patients was surgically resected. Five discrete regions of every tumor underwent sampling.

The chain employs TRBV5-1 and TRBJ2-3, with D possibly TRBD1 on 6 matching bases. The TCR sequence derives from a woman aged 55-75 years with primary liver carcinoma and hepatitis B virus infection. The sequenced sample was liver tumor tissue from sampling region 4. Subset of the sample: tumor region T4, right-lateral pole. The CDR3 loop reads CASSRGHLSTDTQYF. In nucleotides, the CDR3 is TGCGCCAGCAGCAGGGGACACCTTAGCACAGATACGCAGTATTTT. The whole variable domain, remainder taken from reference TRBV5-1 and TRBJ2-3, is KAGVTQTPRYLIKTRGQQVTLSCSPISGHRSVSWYQQTPGQGLQFLFEYFSETQRNKGNFPGRFSGRQFSNSRSEMNVSTLELGDSALYLCASSRGHLSTDTQYFGPGTRLTVL.